This T cell receptor (beta chain) is from a study of blood T cell repertoires in COVID-19. Repertoires were generated with immunoSEQ multiplex PCR, while TCRdb's copy carries only in-frame clones and drops some. This table holds roughly 200,000 clones, about four fifths found once. J was trimmed by 8 bases and V by 3 bases; bases with no gene match: 13. Germline assignment: CDR1 DFQATT and CDR2 SNEGSKA (reference sequence). The CDR3 has 15 residues. The chain couples TRBV20-1 to TRBJ1-2; 9 bases map to TRBD1. The sample taken for sequencing was peripheral blood. This clonotype was sampled from a woman aged 40 to 49 with COVID-19, enrolled during active disease. Written as DNA, the CDR3 is TGCAGTGCTAGTCAACCGGGACAGGGACCAGGAGGCTACACCTTC. It is translated as CSASQPGQGPGGYTF.